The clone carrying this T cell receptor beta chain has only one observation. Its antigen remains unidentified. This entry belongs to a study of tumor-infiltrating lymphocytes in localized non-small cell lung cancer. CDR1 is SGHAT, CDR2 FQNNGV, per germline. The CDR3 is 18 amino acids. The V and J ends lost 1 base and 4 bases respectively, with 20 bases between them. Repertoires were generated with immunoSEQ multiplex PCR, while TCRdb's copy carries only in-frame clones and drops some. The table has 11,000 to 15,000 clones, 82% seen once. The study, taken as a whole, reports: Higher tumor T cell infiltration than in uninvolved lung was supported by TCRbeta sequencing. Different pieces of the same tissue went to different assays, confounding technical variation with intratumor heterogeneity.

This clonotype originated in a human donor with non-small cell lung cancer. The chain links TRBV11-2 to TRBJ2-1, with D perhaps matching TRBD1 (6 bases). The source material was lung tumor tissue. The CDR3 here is CASSLGTGTTASYNEQFF. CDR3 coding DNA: TGTGCCAGCAGCTTAGGGACCGGGACAACTGCATCATACAATGAGCAGTTCTTC.